Sequencing of this T cell receptor (beta chain) was carried out in a study of cytomegalovirus exposure and HLA in healthy donors. Study-wide background: It was reported in a later analysis that the 120 validation repertoires used the same platform as the approximately 620 first-cohort repertoires. Study-level points and caveats: TCR clusters originating in the first cohort tended to co-occur in the roughly 120 validation repertoires, according to a later analysis. The authors enumerated 164 TCR beta chains as linked to cytomegalovirus.

The donors belonged to the roughly 130-subject validation cohort, separate from the roughly 600-subject first cohort. J was trimmed by 4 bases and V by 0 bases; bases with no gene match: 2. This CDR3 has 14 amino acids. Per the germline V gene, CDR1 is SGHDN and CDR2 is FVKESK. A remark on this clone: The antigen is undetermined.

Only in-frame clones appear in the TCRdb table, and some are missing; sequencing was by immunoSEQ multiplex PCR. The table has over 150,000 clones, around nine tenths seen once. The sequenced sample consisted of PBMCs. This sequence joins TRBV14 and TRBJ2-5; 7 nucleotides line up with TRBD1. The TCR originated in a man aged 18 to 30 in good health and CMV-seropositive. The CDR3 sequence is CASSQEHRGETQYF. CDR3 bases: TGTGCCAGCAGCCAAGAGCACAGGGGAGAGACCCAGTACTTC.